This TCR beta chain comes out of a study of T cell responses to AZD1222 COVID-19 vaccine. Profiling relied on immunoSEQ multiplex PCR, and the TCRdb table lists in-frame clones only, not all of them. In the table there are just under 90,000 clones, 70% to 90% of which are singletons. Trimming left V 1 base short and J 6 bases short, with 12 bases between. From germline, CDR1 is SGHVS and CDR2 FQNEAQ. The CDR3 totals 14 residues. The chain couples TRBV7-8 to TRBJ1-2; maybe TRBD1 (5 bases). The material was peripheral blood, obtained on day 0 of MenACWY control vaccination. The TCR was taken from an adult in good health. The CDR3 DNA follows: TGTGCCAGCAGCTTAGTAGGGGAAGCGGATGGCTACACCTTC. Its translation: CASSLVGEADGYTF.